This T cell receptor (beta chain) was captured by sequencing in a study of T-cell reconstitution after alpha-beta-depleted transplantation in children (TCRdb year 2016). For the study in its entirety: Using TCR repertoire profiling, the study quantitatively followed how T-cell immune reconstitution unfolded in children after TCRalphabeta/CD19-depleted allogeneic hematopoietic cell transplantation. Points the paper makes about the study in general: Over subsequent months, a decline in hyperexpanded clone frequencies was noted, and after one year, T-cell counts and TCRbeta diversity were mostly ascribed to newly produced T cells. Apparently early alphabetaT-cell count recovery about two months after transplant reportedly relied on only several hundred rapidly expanded clones derived from non-depleted graft cells. In some patients, the high TCRbeta diversity seen at day 60 was put down to recipient T cells and intrathymic progenitors that had survived conditioning.

Library preparation employed PCR. TCRdb names Illumina HiSeq 2500 as the instrument used. TCR library preparation used molecular barcoding, with unique molecular identifiers applied to normalize quantification of the TCRbeta repertoire. Clones were called with MiXCR by TCRdb after fastp trimmed the public reads at Q25, and only in-frame beta chains were retained. Rows are combined by CDR3 protein, so each entry shows the most common genes and DNA. Across this sample there are roughly 420,000 distinct CDR3 sequences, with 15% to 20% seen only once. The top ten clones comprise over 25% of the sample. Reading the label with the study, this specimen's treatment or condition is: allogeneic hematopoietic cell transplantation with graft depleted of TCRalphabeta T cells and CD19 B cells. TCRalphabeta/CD19-depleted allogeneic hematopoietic cell grafts were given to the transplant recipients, all of whom were children.

From a lookup of the germline V gene (reference sequence), CDR1 and CDR2 are SEHNR and FQNEAQ. Measured from the cysteine to the phenylalanine, the CDR3 is 16 residues long. The entry retains the CDR3 DNA only, 48 bases that are in frame from base 1. The junction shows trimming of 3 bases on V and 6 bases on J, and the gene matches do not reach 9 bases of it. With respect to this clonotype: Its binding antigen is unknown. One base away there is no much larger clone; base qualities are not given.

The clonotype originates from a boy younger than two who had a stem cell transplant for Wiskott-Aldrich syndrome, so the T cells may come from the graft donor. Source: PBMCs, mostly from graft donor cells, taken 360 days after TCRalphabeta/CD19-depleted stem cell transplant. The chain employs TRBV7-9 and TRBJ2-1; 9 bases in the junction line up with TRBD2. The DNA sequence reads TGTGCCAGCAGCTTCCTCTTGGCTAGCGGGATCAATGAGCAGTTCTTC. It codes for CASSFLLASGINEQFF.